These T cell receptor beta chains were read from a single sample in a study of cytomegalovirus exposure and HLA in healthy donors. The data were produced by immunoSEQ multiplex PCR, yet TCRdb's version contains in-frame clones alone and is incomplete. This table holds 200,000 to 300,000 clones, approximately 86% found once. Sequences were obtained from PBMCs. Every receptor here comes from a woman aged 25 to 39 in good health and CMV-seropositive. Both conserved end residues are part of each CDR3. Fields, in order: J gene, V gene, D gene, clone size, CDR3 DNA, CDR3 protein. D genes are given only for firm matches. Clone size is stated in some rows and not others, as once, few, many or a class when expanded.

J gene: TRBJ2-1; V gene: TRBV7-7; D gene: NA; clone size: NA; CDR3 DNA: TGTGCTAGCAGCTTAGCCTCCGGGTACAATGAGCAGTTCTTC; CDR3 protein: CASSLASGYNEQFF
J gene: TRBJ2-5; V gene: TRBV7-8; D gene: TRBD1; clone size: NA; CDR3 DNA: TGTGCCAGCAGCTTATTCGGGACAGGGTTTTTCGAGACCCAGTACTTC; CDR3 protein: CASSLFGTGFFETQYF
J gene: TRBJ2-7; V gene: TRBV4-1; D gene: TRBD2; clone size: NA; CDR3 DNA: TGCGCCAGCAGCCAAGTTCTAGCGGGAGGCTACGAGCAGTACTTC; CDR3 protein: CASSQVLAGGYEQYF
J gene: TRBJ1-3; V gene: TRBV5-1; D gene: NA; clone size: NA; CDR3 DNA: TGCGCCAGCAGCTTGCAGGGTGAAAACACCATATATTTT; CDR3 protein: CASSLQGENTIYF
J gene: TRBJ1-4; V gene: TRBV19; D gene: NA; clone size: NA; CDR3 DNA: TGTGCCAGTAGTCCCTGGACTTCGGCAACTAATGAAAAACTGTTTTTT; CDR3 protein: CASSPWTSATNEKLFF
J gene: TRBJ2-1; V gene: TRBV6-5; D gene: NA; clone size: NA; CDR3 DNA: TGTGCCAGCAGCCGAGACAATTACAATGAGCAGTTCTTC; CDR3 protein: CASSRDNYNEQFF
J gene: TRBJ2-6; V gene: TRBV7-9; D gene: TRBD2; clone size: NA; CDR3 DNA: TGTGCCAGCAGCTTAGCGGGAGGGTTCTCTGGGGCCAACGTCCTGACTTTC; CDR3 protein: CASSLAGGFSGANVLTF
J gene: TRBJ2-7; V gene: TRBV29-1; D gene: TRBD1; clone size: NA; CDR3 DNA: TGCAGCGTAGAAACCAGGGGGCAGGGGGAGCAGTACTTC; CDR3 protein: CSVETRGQGEQYF
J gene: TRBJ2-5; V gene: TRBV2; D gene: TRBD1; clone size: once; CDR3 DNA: TGTGCCAGCGCCCGGGACAGGGGTCGTCAAGAGACCCAGTACTTC; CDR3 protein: CASARDRGRQETQYF
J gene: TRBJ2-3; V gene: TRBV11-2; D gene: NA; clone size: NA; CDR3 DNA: TGTGCCAGCAGGCGCCCAGAGGGAACAGATACGCAGTATTTT; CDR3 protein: CASRRPEGTDTQYF
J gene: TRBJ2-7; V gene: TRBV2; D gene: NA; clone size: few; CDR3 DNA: TGTGCCAGCAGTGGACTACGGACGGATTCCTACGAGCAGTACTTC; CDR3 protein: CASSGLRTDSYEQYF
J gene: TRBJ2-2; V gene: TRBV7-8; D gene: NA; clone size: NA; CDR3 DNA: TGTGCCAGCAGCCCCATGACGGGGAGTCAGAACACCGGGGAGCTGTTTTTT; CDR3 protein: CASSPMTGSQNTGELFF
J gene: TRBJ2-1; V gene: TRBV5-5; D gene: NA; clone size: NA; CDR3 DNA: TGTGCCAGCAGGAGTCTGAGCTCCTACAATGAGCAGTTCTTC; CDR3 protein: CASRSLSSYNEQFF
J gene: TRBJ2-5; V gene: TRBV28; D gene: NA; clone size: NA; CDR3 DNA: TGTGCCAGCAGTCCCCGGGGACTCCGGGTCCAAGAGACCCAGTACTTC; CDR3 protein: CASSPRGLRVQETQYF